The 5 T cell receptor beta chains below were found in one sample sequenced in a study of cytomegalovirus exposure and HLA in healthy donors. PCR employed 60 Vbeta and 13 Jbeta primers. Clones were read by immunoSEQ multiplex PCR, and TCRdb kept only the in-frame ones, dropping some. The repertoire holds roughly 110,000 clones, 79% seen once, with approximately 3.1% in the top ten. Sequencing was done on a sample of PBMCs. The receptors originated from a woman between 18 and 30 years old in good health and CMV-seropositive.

DNA for the CDR3: TGCGCCAGCAGCTTGGCCTTGACTAGCGGGAGGGCTAGCACAGATACGCAGTATTTT. It yields the protein CASSLALTSGRASTDTQYF. The chain is built from TRBV5-1 and TRBJ2-3; 14 positions match TRBD2. The CDR3 has 19 amino acids. Trimming at V came to 0 bases and at J to 0 bases, leaving 6 bases not matched to a gene. CDR1 and CDR2 (germline): SGHRS, YFSETQ.

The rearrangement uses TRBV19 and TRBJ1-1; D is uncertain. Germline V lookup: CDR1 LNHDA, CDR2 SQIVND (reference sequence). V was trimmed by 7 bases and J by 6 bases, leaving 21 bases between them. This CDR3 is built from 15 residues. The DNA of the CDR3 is TGTGCCAGTACCCCCCTAACCGGGGTCGGGGCTGAAGCTTTCTTT. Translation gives CASTPLTGVGAEAFF.

The CDR3 spells CASSILAGEYIGELFF. For the CDR3, the DNA is TGTGCCAGCAGCATCCTAGCGGGAGAGTATATCGGGGAGCTGTTTTTT. The chain joins TRBV5-4 to TRBJ2-2; TRBD2 matches at 10 bases. This CDR3 is built from 16 residues. The trim removed 4 bases at V and 7 bases at J, leaving 10 bases unmatched. Per germline, CDR1 SGHNT and CDR2 YYREEE (reference sequence).

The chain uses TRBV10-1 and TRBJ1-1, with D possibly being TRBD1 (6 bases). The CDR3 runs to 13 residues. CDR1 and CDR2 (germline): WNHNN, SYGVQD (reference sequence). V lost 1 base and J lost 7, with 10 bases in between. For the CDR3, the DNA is TGCGCCAGCAGTGAGTACAGGGCCGATGAAGCTTTCTTT. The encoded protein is CASSEYRADEAFF.

CDR3 protein: CASSPGTGAGNTIYF. The CDR3 nucleotides are TGTGCCAGCAGCCCTGGGACAGGGGCTGGAAACACCATATATTTT. J is TRBJ1-3 and V is TRBV7-3, with TRBD1 identical over 10 bases. The CDR3 is made up of 15 amino acids. The V gene end was trimmed by 5 bases and the J gene end by 2 bases; junction bases not matched to a gene: 3. From germline, CDR1 is SGHTA and CDR2 FQGTGA.